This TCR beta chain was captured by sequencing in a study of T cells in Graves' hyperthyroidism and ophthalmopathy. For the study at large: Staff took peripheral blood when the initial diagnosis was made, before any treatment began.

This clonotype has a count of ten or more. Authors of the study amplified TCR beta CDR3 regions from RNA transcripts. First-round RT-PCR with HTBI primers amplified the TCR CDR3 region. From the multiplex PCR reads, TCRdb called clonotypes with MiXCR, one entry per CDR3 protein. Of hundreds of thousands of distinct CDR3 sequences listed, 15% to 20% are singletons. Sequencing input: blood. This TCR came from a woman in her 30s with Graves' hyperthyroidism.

The CDR3, as DNA: TGTGCCAGCAGCCCCCCGGGGTTAAGCTCCTACGAGCAGTACTTC. Translating it yields CASSPPGLSSYEQYF. This sequence joins TRBV3-1 and TRBJ2-7; TRBD2 might be the D (5 bases). Germline values: CDR1 LGHDT, CDR2 YNNKEL (reference sequence). Trimming left V 4 bases short and J 0 bases short, with 13 bases between. The CDR3 covers 15 residues.